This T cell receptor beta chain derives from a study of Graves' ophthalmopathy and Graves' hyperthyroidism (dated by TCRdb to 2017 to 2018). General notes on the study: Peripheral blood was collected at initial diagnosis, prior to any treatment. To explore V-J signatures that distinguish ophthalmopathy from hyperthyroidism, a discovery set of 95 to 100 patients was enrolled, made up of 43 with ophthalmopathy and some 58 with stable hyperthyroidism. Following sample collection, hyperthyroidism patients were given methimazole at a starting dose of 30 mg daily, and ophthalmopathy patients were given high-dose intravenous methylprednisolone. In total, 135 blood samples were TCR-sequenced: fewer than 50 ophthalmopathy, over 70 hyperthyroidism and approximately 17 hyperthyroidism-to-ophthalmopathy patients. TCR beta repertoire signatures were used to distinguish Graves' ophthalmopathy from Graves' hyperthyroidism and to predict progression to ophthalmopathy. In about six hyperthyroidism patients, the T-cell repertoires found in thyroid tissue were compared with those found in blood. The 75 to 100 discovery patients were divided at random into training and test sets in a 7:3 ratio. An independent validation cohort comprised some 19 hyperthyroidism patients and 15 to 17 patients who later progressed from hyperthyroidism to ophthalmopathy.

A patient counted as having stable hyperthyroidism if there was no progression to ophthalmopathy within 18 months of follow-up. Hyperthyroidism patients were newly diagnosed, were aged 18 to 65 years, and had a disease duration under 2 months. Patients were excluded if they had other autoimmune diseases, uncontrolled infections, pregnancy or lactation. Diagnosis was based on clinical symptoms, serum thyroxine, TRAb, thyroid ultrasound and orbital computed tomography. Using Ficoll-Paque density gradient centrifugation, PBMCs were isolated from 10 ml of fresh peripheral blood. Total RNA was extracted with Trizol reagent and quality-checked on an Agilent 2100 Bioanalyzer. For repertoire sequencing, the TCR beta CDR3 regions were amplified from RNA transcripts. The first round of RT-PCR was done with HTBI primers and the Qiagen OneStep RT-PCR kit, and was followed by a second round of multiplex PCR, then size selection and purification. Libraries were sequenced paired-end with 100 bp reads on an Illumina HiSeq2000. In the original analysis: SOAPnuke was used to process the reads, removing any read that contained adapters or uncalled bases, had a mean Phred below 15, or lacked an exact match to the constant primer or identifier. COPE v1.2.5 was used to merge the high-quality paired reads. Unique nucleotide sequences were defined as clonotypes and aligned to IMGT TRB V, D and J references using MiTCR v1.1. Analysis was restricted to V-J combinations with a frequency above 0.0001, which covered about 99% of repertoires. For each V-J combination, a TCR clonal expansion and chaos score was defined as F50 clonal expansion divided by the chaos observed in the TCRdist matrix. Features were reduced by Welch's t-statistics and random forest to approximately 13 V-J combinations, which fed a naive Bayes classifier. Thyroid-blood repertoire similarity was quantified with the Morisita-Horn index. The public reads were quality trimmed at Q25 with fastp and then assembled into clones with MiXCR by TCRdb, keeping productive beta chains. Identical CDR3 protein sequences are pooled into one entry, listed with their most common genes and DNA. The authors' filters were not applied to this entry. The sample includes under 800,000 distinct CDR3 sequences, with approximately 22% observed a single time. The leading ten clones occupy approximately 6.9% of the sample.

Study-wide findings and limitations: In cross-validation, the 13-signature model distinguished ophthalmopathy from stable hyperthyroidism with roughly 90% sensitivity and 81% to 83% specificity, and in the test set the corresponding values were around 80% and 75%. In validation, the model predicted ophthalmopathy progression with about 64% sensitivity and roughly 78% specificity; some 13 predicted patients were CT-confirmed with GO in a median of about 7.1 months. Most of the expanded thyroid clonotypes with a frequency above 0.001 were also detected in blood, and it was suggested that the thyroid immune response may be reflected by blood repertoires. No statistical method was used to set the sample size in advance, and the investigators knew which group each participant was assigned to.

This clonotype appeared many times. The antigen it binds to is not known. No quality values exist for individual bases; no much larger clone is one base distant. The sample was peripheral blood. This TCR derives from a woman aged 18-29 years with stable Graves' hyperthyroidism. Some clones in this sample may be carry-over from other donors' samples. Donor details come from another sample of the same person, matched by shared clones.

This receptor carries the CDR3 CASSPGGQETQYF. The DNA sequence is given as TGTGCCAGCAGTCCGGGGGGGCAAGAGACCCAGTACTTC. The rearranged chain carries TRBV18 and TRBJ2-5; 8 bases in the junction line up with TRBD2. The cysteine opens and the phenylalanine closes a CDR3 of 13 amino acids. Only CDR3 DNA remains: 39 bases, in frame from the first base. Per the germline V gene, KGHSH is the CDR1 and LQKENI is the CDR2. V and J are trimmed by 8 bases and 2 bases, and the gene matches miss 4 bases of the junction.